This T cell receptor beta chain was sequenced during a study of follicular helper T cells after annual influenza vaccination. Looking at the study overall: For some subjects, blood spans the 2013-2014, 2014-2015 and 2015-2016 annual vaccinations.

The sample's time point: 2014-2015 season, 7 days after vaccination. TCRdb's copy holds only in-frame clones and misses some; the assay was immunoSEQ multiplex PCR. The data show several thousand clones, approximately 82% seen once. V was pared by 5 bases and J by 5 bases, with 12 bases between. The germline CDR1 and CDR2 sequences are MNHNS and SASEGT. CDR3 length: 13 amino acids. This clone appeared a single time. This TCR came from an adult who received the influenza vaccine. The genes are TRBV6-1 and TRBJ2-5, with D uncertain. This specimen was CXCR5+ CD38- circulating T follicular helper cells from blood, taken 7 days after influenza vaccination. Sample subset: circulating Tfh, non-naive CD4+CXCR5+PD-1+ (ICOS+CD38+ or ICOS-CD38-). The chain's CDR3 is CASSTILGETQYF. The CDR3 nucleotides are TGTGCCAGCAGTACTATCCTCGGGGAGACCCAGTACTTC.